This section outlines one T cell receptor (beta chain) sequence together with its context. Its antigen remains unknown. This specimen belongs to a study of cytomegalovirus exposure and HLA in healthy donors. This CDR3 has 16 amino acids. CDR1 and CDR2 from the germline V gene are SGHRS and YFSETQ. V dropped 6 bases and J dropped 0 bases, with 13 bases sitting between them. The PCR had 60 Vbeta and 13 Jbeta primers. Some clones are missing from TCRdb's copy, which holds only in-frame ones; the method was immunoSEQ multiplex PCR. The table includes some 210,000 clones, about 85% detected once. Study-wide findings and caveats: Later analysis demonstrated an association between a missense DCLRE1C variant and TCR beta V- and J-gene trimming. Later, an analysis found that common viral pathogens appeared to be linked with several of the most significant clusters.

Sequencing was done on a sample of PBMCs. This TCR was recovered from a woman in her fifties or sixties in good health and CMV-seropositive. This rearrangement joins TRBV5-1 to TRBJ1-6, with a possible D match to TRBD1 (6 bases). Written as DNA, the CDR3 is TGCGCCAGCACTTTGGACAGACGCTCCTATAATTCACCCCTCCACTTT. It encodes CASTLDRRSYNSPLHF.